This T cell receptor beta chain comes out of a study of blood T cells in healthy people across ages. Ten or more counts support this clonotype. Its target is unknown. The CDR3 is made up of 15 amino acids. Germline loops: CDR1 MNHEY, CDR2 SVGAGI. Trimming left V 0 bases short and J 6 bases short, with 9 bases between. Findings and limits, study-wide: TCR beta diversity correlated strongly with naive T cell percentage. Unsorted PBMCs ruled out conclusive naive versus antigen-experienced comparison. Greater diversity and more naive CD4+ cells were seen in long-lived donors than in aged donors.

The second PCR ran about 6 to 12 cycles with a sample-barcoded 5' primer and J-beta primers. TCRdb analysed the 5' RACE reads with MiXCR anew, one entry per CDR3 protein. The sample records about 580,000 distinct CDR3 sequences, about 45% being singletons. This clonotype was sampled from an elderly man in good health. The source material was blood. The chain has TRBV6-5 and TRBJ1-6, with D hard to call. The chain's CDR3 is CASSYSRSPNSPLHF. CDR3 DNA: TGTGCCAGCAGTTACTCCCGGAGTCCTAATTCACCCCTCCACTTT.